The sequence of this T cell receptor beta chain was determined in a study of patients and donors after allogeneic stem cell transplantation. TCRdb re-called the RT-PCR reads through MiXCR, storing one row per CDR3 protein. This sample yields some 960,000 distinct CDR3 sequences, of which roughly 18% are seen a single time; 5.5% to 6.5% belongs to the top ten. V shed 1 base and J shed 5 bases, with 9 bases lying between them. CDR1 and CDR2 from the germline V gene are LGHNA and YNFKEQ. This CDR3 is built from 14 residues. The clonotype originates from a human donor who was either an allogeneic HSCT recipient or a stem cell or donor lymphocyte infusion donor (not recorded which). It is not recorded whose cells these are; they may come from a transplant donor. Material for sequencing was blood, either unsorted or a sorted T cell fraction (not recorded which). V usage is TRBV4-2 and J usage is TRBJ2-1; D remains unclear. The CDR3 here is CASSQGARHNEQFF. Here the CDR3 DNA reads TGTGCCAGCAGCCAAGGGGCCCGTCACAATGAGCAGTTCTTC.